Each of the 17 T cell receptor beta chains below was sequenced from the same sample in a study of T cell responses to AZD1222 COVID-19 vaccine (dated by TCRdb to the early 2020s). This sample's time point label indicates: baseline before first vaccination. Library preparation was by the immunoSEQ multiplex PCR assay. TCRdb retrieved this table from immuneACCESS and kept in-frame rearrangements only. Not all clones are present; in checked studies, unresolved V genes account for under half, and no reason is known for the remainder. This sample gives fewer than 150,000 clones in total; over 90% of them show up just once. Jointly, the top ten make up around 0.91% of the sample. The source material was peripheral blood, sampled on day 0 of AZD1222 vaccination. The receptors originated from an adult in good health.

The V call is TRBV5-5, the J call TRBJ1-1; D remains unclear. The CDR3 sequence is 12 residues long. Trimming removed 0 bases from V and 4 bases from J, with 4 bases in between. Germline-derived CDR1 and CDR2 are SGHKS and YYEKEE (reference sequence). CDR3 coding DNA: TGTGCCAGCAGCTTGGTAGTCACTGAAGCTTTCTTT. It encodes CASSLVVTEAFF.

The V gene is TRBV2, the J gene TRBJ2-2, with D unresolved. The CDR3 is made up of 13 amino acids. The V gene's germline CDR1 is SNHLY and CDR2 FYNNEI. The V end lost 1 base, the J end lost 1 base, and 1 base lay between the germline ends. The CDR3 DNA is TGTGCCAGCAGTGAAGAGAACACCGGGGAGCTGTTTTTT. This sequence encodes CASSEENTGELFF.

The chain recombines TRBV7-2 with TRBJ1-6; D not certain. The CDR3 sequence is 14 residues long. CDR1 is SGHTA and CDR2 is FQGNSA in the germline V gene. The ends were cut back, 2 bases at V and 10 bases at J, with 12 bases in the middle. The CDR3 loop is CASSLLSVVSPLHF. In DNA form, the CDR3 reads TGTGCCAGCAGCTTATTAAGCGTCGTGTCACCCCTCCACTTT.

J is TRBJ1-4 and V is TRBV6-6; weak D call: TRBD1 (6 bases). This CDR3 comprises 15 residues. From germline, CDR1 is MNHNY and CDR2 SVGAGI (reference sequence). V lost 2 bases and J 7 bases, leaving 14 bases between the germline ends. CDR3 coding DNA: TGTGCCAGCAGTTACCCGACAGGACGTGGTGAAAAACTGTTTTTT. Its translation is CASSYPTGRGEKLFF.

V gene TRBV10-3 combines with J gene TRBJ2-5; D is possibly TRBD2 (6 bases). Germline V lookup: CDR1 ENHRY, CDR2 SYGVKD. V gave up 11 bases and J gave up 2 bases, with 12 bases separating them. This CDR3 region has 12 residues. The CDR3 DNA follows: TGTGCCGCTGGGGGGTTACAAGAGACCCAGTACTTC. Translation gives CAAGGLQETQYF.

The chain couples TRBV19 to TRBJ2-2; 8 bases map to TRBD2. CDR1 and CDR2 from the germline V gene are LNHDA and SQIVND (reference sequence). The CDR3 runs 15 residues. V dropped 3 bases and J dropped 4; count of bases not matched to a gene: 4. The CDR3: CASSMYGGATGELFF. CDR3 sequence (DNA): TGTGCCAGTAGTATGTACGGGGGGGCCACCGGGGAGCTGTTTTTT.

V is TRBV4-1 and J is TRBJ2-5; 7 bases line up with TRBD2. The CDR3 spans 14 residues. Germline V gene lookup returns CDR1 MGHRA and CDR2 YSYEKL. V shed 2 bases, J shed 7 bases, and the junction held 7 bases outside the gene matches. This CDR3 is CASSQFETSRTQYF. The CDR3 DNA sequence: TGCGCCAGCAGCCAATTCGAGACTAGCAGGACCCAGTACTTC.

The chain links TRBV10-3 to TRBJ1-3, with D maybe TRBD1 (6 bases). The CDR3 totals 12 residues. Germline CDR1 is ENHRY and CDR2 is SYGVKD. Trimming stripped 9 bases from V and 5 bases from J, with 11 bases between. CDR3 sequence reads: CAITGSRNTIYF. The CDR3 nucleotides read TGTGCCATTACAGGGTCTCGAAACACCATATATTTT.

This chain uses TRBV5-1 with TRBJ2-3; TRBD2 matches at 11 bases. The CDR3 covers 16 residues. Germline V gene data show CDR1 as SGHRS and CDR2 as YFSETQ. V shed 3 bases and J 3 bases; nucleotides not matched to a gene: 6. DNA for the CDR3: TGCGCCAGCAGCTCGGCGGTAGCGGGGGGGACAGATACGCAGTATTTT. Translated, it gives CASSSAVAGGTDTQYF. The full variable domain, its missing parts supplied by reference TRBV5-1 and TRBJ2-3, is KAGVTQTPRYLIKTRGQQVTLSCSPISGHRSVSWYQQTPGQGLQFLFEYFSETQRNKGNFPGRFSGRQFSNSRSEMNVSTLELGDSALYLCASSSAVAGGTDTQYFGPGTRLTVL.

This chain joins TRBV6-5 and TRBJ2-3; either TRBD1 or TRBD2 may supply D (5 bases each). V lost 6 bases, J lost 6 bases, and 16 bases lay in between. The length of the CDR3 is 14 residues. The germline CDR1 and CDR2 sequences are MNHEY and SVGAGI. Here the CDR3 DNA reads TGTGCCAGCAGGGGACGATCCCCGGTGGATACGCAGTATTTT. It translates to CASRGRSPVDTQYF.

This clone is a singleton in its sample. The CDR3 loop is CASSGAGIVETQYF. The CDR3 DNA reads as TGTGCCAGCAGTGGGGCGGGGATCGTTGAGACCCAGTACTTC. The chain recombines TRBV2 with TRBJ2-5, with D tentatively TRBD2 (6 bases). This CDR3 has 14 amino acids. Trimming cost V 4 bases and J 5 bases, with 14 bases left between them. Germline V lookup: CDR1 SNHLY, CDR2 FYNNEI.

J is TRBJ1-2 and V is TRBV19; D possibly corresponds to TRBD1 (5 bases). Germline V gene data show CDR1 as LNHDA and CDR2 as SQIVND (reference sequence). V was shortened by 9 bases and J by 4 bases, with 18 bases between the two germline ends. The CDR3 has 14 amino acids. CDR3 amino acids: CASLGWGDTYGYTF. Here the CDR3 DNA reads TGTGCCAGCCTGGGTTGGGGGGATACCTATGGCTACACCTTC.

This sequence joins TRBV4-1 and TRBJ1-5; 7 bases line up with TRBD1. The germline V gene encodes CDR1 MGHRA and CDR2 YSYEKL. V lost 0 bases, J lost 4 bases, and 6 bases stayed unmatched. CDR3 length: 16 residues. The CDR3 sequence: CASSQDWRDRNQPQHF. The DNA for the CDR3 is TGCGCCAGCAGCCAAGATTGGAGGGACAGAAATCAGCCCCAGCATTTT.

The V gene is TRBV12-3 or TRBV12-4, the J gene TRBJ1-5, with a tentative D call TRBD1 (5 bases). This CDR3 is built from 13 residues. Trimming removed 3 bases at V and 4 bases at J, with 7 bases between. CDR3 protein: CASSFNRNQPQHF. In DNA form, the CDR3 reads TGTGCCAGCAGTTTTAACAGGAATCAGCCCCAGCATTTT.

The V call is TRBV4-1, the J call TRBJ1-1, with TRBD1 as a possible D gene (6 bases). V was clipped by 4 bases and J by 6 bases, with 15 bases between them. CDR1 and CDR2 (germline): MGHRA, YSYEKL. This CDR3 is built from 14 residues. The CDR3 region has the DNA TGCGCCAGCAGCCGAGTGGGGGGACACCCTGAAGCTTTCTTT. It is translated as CASSRVGGHPEAFF.

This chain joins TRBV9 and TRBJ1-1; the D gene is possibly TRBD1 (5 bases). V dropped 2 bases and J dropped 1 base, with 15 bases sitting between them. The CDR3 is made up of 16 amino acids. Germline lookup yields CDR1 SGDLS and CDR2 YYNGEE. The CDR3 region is CASSVEGGTPNTEAFF. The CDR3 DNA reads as TGTGCCAGCAGCGTGGAGGGAGGGACTCCGAACACTGAAGCTTTCTTT. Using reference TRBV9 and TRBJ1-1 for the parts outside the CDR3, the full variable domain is DSGVTQTPKHLITATGQRVTLRCSPRSGDLSVYWYQQSLDQGLQFLIQYYNGEERAKGNILERFSAQQFPDLHSELNLSSLELGDSALYFCASSVEGGTPNTEAFFGQGTRLTVV.

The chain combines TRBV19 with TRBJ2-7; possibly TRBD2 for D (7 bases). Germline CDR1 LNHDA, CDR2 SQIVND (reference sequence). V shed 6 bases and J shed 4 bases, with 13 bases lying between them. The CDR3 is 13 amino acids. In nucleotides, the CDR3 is TGTGCCAGTAGGCCAAGGGGGGGGTACGAGCAGTACTTC. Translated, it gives CASRPRGGYEQYF.